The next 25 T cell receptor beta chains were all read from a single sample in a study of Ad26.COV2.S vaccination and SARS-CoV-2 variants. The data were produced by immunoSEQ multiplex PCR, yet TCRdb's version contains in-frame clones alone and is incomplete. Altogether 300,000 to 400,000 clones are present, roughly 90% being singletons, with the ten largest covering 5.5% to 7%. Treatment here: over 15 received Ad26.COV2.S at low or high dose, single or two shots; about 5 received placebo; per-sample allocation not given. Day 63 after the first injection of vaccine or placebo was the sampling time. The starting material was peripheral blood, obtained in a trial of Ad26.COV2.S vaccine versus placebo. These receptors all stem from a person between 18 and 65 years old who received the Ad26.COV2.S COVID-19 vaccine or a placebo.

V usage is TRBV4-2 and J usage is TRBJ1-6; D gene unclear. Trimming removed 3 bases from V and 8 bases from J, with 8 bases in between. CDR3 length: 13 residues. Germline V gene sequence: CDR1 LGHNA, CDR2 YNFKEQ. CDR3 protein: CASSQPGDSPLHF. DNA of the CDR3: TGTGCCAGCAGCCAGCCTGGGGATTCACCCCTCCACTTT.

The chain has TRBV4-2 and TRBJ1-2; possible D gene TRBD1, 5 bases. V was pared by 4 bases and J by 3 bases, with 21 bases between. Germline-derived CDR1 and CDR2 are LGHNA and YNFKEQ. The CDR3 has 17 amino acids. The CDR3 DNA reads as TGTGCCAGCAGCCCGTCCGGCGGGGGGAACCCCCACTATGGCTACACCTTC. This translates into CASSPSGGGNPHYGYTF.

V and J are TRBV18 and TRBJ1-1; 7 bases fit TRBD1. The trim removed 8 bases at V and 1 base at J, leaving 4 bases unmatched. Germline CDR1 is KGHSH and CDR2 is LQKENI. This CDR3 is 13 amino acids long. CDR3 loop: CASLGQQNTEAFF. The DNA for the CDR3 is TGTGCCAGCCTGGGACAGCAGAACACTGAAGCTTTCTTT.

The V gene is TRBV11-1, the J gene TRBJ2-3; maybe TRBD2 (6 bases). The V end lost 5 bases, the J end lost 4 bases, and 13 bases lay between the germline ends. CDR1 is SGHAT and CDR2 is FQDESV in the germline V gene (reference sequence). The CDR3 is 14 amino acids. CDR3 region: CASSPQWEADTQYF. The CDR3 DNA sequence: TGTGCCAGCAGCCCCCAATGGGAGGCAGATACGCAGTATTTT.

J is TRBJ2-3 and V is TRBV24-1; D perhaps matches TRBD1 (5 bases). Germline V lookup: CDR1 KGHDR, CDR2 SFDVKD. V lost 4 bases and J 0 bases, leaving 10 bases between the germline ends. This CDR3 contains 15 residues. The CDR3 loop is CATSDHRSSTDTQYF. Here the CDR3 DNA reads TGTGCCACCAGTGACCACAGGAGTAGCACAGATACGCAGTATTTT.

The CDR3 loop is CASSQLTVNTEAFF. CDR3 DNA sequence: TGCGCCAGCAGCCAACTAACAGTGAACACTGAAGCTTTCTTT. This sequence joins TRBV4-1 and TRBJ1-1; no firm D call. This CDR3 contains 14 residues. Germline CDR1 is MGHRA and CDR2 is YSYEKL. V shed 2 bases and J shed 0 bases, with 7 bases lying between them.

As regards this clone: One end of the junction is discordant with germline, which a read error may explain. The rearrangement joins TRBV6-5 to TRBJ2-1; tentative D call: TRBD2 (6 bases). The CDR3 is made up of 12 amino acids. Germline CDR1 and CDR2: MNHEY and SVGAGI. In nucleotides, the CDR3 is TGTGCCAGCCGGGACTCCCACAATGAGCAGTTCTTC. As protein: CASRDSHNEQFF.

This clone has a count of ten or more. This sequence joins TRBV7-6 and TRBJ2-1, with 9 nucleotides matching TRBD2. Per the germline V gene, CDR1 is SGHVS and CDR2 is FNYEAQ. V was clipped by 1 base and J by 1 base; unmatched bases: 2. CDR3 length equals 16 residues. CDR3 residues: CASSLGAGGSYNEQFF. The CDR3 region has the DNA TGTGCCAGCAGCTTAGGAGCGGGAGGATCCTACAATGAGCAGTTCTTC. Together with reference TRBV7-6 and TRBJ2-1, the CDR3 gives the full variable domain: GAGVSQSPRYKVTKRGQDVALRCDPISGHVSLYWYRQALGQGPEFLTYFNYEAQQDKSGLPNDRFSAERPEGSISTLTIQRTEQRDSAMYRCASSLGAGGSYNEQFFGPGTRLTVL.

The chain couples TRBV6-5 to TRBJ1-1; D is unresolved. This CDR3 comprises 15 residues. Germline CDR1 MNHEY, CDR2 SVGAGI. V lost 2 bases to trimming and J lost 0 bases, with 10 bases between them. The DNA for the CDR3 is TGTGCCAGCAGTTACCTTGGCCGCATGAACACTGAAGCTTTCTTT. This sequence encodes CASSYLGRMNTEAFF.

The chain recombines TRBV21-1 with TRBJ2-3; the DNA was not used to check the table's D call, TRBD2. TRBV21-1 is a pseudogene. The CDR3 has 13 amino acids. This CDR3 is CASVELGTDTQYF. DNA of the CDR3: TGTGCCAGCGTAGAACTTGGCACAGATACGCAGTATTTT.

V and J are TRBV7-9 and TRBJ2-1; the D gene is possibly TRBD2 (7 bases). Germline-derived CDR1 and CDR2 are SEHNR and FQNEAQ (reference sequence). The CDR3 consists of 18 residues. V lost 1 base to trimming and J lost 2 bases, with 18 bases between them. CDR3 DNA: TGTGCCAGCAGCTTAGTTTCGGGGGGCGCGGGCCCCTACAATGAGCAGTTCTTC. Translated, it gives CASSLVSGGAGPYNEQFF.

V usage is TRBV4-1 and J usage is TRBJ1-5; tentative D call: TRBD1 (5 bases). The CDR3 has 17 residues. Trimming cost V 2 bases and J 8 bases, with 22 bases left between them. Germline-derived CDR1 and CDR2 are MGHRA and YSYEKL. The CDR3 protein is CASSQSSWEGLGEPQHF. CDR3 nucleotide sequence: TGCGCCAGCAGCCAATCTAGTTGGGAGGGACTGGGAGAGCCCCAGCATTTT.

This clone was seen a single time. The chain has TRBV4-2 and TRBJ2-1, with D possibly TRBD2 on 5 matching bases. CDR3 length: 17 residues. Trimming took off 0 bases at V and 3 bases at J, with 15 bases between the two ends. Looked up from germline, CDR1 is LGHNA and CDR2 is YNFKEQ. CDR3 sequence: CASSQELGDYLYNEQFF. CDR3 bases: TGTGCCAGCAGCCAAGAACTTGGTGACTACCTCTACAATGAGCAGTTCTTC.

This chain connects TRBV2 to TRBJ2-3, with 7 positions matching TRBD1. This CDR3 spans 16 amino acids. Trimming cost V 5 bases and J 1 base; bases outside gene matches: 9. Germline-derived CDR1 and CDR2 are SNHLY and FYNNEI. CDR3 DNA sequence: TGTGCCAGCAGTAGACAGGGAAGTTCCCGCACAGATACGCAGTATTTT. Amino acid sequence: CASSRQGSSRTDTQYF.

This chain's CDR3 is CASSPRTSGSYEQYF. The CDR3 DNA is TGTGCCAGCAGCCCCCGGACTAGCGGTTCCTACGAGCAGTACTTC. V usage is TRBV9 and J usage is TRBJ2-7; 10 bases map to TRBD2. CDR1 and CDR2 from the germline V gene are SGDLS and YYNGEE. With 4 bases clipped from V and 1 base from J, the junction kept 5 bases outside the gene matches. The CDR3 spans 15 residues.

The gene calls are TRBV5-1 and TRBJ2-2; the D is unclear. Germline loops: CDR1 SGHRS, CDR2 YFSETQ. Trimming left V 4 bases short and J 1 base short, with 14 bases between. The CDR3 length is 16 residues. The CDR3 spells CASSVTGPGNTGELFF. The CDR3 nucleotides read TGCGCCAGCAGCGTCACCGGGCCAGGGAACACCGGGGAGCTGTTTTTT.

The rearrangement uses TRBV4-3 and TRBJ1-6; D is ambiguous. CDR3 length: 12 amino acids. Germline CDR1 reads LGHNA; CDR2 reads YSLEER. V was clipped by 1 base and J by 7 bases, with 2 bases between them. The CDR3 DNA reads TGCGCCAGCAGCCAAGGGAATTCACCCCTCCACTTT. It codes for CASSQGNSPLHF.

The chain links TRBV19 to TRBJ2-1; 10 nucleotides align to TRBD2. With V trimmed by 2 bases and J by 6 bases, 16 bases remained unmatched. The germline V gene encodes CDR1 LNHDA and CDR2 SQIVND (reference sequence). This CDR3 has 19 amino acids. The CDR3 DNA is TGTGCCAGTAGTATAAAGGGATACTGGCTAGCGGGAGAAATCAATGAGCAGTTCTTC. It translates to CASSIKGYWLAGEINEQFF.

The CDR3 DNA reads as TGTGCCAGTACAGGGAGTGGATACGAGCAGTACTTC. Its translation: CASTGSGYEQYF. V and J are TRBV28 and TRBJ2-7; D perhaps matches TRBD1 (6 bases). This CDR3 contains 12 residues. Trimming left V 9 bases short and J 4 bases short, with 13 bases between. Per the germline V gene, CDR1 is MDHEN and CDR2 is SYDVKM.

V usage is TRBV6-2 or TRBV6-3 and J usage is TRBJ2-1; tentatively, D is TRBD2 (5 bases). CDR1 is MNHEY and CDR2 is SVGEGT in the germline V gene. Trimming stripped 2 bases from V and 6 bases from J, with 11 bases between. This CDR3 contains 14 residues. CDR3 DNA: TGTGCCAGCAGTTACAGGTCCGAGGGCAATGAGCAGTTCTTC. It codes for CASSYRSEGNEQFF.

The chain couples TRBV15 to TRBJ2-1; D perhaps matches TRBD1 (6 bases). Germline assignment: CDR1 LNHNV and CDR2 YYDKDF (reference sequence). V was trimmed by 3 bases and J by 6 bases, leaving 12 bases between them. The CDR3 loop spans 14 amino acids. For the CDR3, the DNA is TGTGCCACCAGCAGGGACACAGGGAGCAATGAGCAGTTCTTC. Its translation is CATSRDTGSNEQFF.

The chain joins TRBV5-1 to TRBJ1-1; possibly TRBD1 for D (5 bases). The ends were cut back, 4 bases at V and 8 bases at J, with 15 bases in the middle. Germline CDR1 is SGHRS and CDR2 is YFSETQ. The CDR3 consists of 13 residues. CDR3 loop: CASSLRDGLEAFF. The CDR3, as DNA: TGCGCCAGCAGCCTCCGGGACGGTTTAGAAGCTTTCTTT.

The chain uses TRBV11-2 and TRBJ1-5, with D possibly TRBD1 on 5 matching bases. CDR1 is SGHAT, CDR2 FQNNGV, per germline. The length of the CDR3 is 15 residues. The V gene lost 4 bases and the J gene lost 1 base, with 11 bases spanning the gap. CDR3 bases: TGTGCCAGCAGCTCCGGGCCAGGGAGCAATCAGCCCCAGCATTTT. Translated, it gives CASSSGPGSNQPQHF.

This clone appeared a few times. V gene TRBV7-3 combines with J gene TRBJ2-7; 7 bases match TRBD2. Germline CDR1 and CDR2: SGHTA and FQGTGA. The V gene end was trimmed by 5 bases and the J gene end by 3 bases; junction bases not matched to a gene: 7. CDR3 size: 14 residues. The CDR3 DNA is TGTGCCAGCAGCACGTCTGGCGGGAGCTACGAGCAGTACTTC. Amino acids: CASSTSGGSYEQYF.

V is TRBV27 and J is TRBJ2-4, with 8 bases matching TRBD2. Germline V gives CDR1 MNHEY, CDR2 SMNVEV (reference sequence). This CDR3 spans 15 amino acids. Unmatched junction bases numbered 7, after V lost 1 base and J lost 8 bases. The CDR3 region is CASSLLAGPLDIQYF. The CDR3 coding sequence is TGTGCCAGCAGTTTATTAGCGGGACCCCTGGACATTCAGTACTTC.